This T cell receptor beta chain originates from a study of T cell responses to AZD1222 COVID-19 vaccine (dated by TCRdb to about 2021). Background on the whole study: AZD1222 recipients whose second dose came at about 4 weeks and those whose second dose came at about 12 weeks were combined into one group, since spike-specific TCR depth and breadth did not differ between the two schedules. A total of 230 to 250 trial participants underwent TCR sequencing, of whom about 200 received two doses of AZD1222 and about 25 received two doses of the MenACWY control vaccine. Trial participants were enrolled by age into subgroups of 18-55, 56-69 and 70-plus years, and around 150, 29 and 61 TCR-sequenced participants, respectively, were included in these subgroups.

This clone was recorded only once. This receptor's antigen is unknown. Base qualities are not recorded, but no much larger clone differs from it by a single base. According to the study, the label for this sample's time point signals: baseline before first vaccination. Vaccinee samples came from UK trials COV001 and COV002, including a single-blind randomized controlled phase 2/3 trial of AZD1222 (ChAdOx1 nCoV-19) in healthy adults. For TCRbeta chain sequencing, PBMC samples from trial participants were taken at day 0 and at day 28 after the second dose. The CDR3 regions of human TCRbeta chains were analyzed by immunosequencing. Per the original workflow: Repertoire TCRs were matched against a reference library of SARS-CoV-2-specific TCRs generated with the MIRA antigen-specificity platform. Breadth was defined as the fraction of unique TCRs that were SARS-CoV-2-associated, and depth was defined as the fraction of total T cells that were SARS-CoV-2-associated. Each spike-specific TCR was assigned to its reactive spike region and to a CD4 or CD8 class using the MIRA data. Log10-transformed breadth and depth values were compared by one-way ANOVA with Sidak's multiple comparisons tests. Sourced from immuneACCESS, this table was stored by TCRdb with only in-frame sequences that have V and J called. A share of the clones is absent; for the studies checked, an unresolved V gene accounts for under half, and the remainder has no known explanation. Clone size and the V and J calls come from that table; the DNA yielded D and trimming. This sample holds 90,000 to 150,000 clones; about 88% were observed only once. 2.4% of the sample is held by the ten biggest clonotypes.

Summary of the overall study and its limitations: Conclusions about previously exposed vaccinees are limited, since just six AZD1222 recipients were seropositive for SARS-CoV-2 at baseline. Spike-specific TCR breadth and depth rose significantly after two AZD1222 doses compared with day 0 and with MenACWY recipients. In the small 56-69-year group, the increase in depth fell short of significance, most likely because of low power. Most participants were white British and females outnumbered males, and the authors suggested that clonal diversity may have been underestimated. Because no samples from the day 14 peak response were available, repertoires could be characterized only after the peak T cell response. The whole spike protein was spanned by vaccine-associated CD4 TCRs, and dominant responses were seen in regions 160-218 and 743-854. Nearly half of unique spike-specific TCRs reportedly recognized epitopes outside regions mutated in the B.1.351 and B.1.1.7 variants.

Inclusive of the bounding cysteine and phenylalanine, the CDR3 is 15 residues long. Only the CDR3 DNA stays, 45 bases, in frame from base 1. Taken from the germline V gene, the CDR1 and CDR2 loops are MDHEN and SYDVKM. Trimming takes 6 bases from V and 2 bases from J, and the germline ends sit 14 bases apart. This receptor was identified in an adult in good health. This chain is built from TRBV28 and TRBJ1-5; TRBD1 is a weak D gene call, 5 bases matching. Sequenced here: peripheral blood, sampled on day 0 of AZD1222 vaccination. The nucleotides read TGTGCCAGCAGACCTCAGGGTCGGGGCAATCAGCCCCAGCATTTT. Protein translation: CASRPQGRGNQPQHF.